The 22 T cell receptor beta chains below come from one sample, sequenced in a study of T cell changes during pregnancy in multiple sclerosis. Assay used: immunoSEQ multiplex PCR; TCRdb lists only in-frame clones, some missing. The sample comprises 100,000 or so clones, around 93% of which are singletons, and 0.7% to 0.9% rests with the top ten. This sample comprised peripheral blood, obtained before pregnancy. All receptors come from a female donor with multiple sclerosis, enrolled in a pregnancy study.

In DNA, the CDR3 is TGTGCCAGTAGTACCACGACAGGGAAAGCTTTCTTT. Its protein is CASSTTTGKAFF. This rearrangement joins TRBV19 to TRBJ1-1, with 7 positions matching TRBD1. The CDR3 loop spans 12 amino acids. The V gene end was trimmed by 4 bases and the J gene end by 9 bases; junction bases not matched to a gene: 5. Per the germline V gene, CDR1 is LNHDA and CDR2 is SQIVND (reference sequence).

The chain joins TRBV6-7 to TRBJ2-7; maybe TRBD2 (5 bases). TRBV6-7 is an ORF, and what it does is uncertain. V lost 10 bases to trimming and J lost 2 bases, with 12 bases between them. The CDR3 runs 12 residues. CDR3 DNA: TGTGCCAACCCCTTCGGGGCCTACGAGCAGTACTTC. Translation gives CANPFGAYEQYF.

The V and J genes are TRBV27 and TRBJ1-1; D is perhaps TRBD1 (5 bases). CDR1 and CDR2 from the germline V gene are MNHEY and SMNVEV (reference sequence). The CDR3 loop spans 13 amino acids. V lost 5 bases to trimming and J lost 2 bases, with 9 bases between them. In nucleotides, the CDR3 is TGTGCCAGCAGTCTAACAGGCAACACTGAAGCTTTCTTT. Translation: CASSLTGNTEAFF.

The chain is built from TRBV19 and TRBJ1-5, with D perhaps TRBD1 (6 bases). The germline CDR1 and CDR2 sequences are LNHDA and SQIVND (reference sequence). The V end was cut by 5 bases, the J end by 3 bases, with 11 bases between. The CDR3 has 14 residues. The CDR3 loop reads CASSPGQNNQPQHF. CDR3 DNA: TGTGCCAGTAGTCCGGGACAAAACAATCAGCCCCAGCATTTT. Based on the CDR3 plus reference TRBV19 and TRBJ1-5, the full variable domain is DGGITQSPKYLFRKEGQNVTLSCEQNLNHDAMYWYRQDPGQGLRLIYYSQIVNDFQKGDIAEGYSVSREKKESFPLTVTSAQKNPTAFYLCASSPGQNNQPQHFGDGTRLSIL.

V gene TRBV4-2 combines with J gene TRBJ2-2, with no clear D. Trimming removed 0 bases from V and 0 bases from J, with 5 bases in between. Germline V gene lookup returns CDR1 LGHNA and CDR2 YNFKEQ. This CDR3 comprises 15 residues. CDR3 nucleotide sequence: TGTGCCAGCAGCCAAGATCCGGCGAACACCGGGGAGCTGTTTTTT. Translating gives CASSQDPANTGELFF.

This chain links TRBV15 with TRBJ2-7; D unclear. V lost 5 bases and J 3 bases, leaving 11 bases between the germline ends. Looked up from germline, CDR1 is LNHNV and CDR2 is YYDKDF (reference sequence). This CDR3 is built from 13 residues. The CDR3 here is CATSAQLDYEQYF. The CDR3 coding sequence is TGTGCCACCAGCGCCCAACTTGACTACGAGCAGTACTTC.

The genes are TRBV9 and TRBJ2-7, with 9 bases lining up with TRBD1. The CDR3 covers 16 residues. The junction had 10 bases not matched to a gene; V was cut back by 4 bases and J by 2 bases. Germline V gene sequence: CDR1 SGDLS, CDR2 YYNGEE. As DNA, the CDR3 is TGTGCCAGCAGCCCAGGGACAGGGTTCCCCACCTACGAGCAGTACTTC. Protein product: CASSPGTGFPTYEQYF.

CDR3 residues: CASSSNLNTEAFF. CDR3 nucleotides: TGTGCCAGCAGCTCCAATCTGAACACTGAAGCTTTCTTT. The chain is built from TRBV7-2 and TRBJ1-1, with no clear D. V gave up 4 bases and J gave up 0 bases, with 6 bases separating them. CDR3 length: 13 residues. The germline V gene has CDR1 SGHTA and CDR2 FQGNSA.

The chain links TRBV30 to TRBJ2-3, with 7 bases that match TRBD1. The CDR3 runs 16 residues. J lost 1 base, V lost 4 bases, and 11 bases had no gene match. The germline V gene encodes CDR1 GTSNPN and CDR2 SVGIG (reference sequence). CDR3 nucleotides: TGTGCCTGGACCCCGGGGACAGAGCGCCGCACAGATACGCAGTATTTT. It is translated as CAWTPGTERRTDTQYF.

Here the CDR3 DNA reads TGTGCCAGCAGTGAAGGACAGGGAGGCCAGCCCCAGCATTTT. Translating it yields CASSEGQGGQPQHF. The rearrangement links TRBV6-1 to TRBJ1-5; 7 bases fit TRBD1. CDR3 length: 14 amino acids. Looked up from germline, CDR1 is MNHNS and CDR2 is SASEGT. Trimming at V came to 1 base and at J to 7 bases, leaving 4 bases not matched to a gene.

As regards this clone: The sample contains more than one DNA sequence encoding this CDR3. The rearrangement uses TRBV7-9 and TRBJ1-1; no definite D call. The CDR3 is 14 amino acids. Germline loops: CDR1 SEHNR, CDR2 FQNEAQ (reference sequence). The V gene lost 0 bases and the J gene lost 0 bases, with 5 bases spanning the gap. The CDR3 coding sequence is TGTGCCAGCAGCTTAGCGGCCGTGAACACTGAAGCTTTCTTT. Protein product: CASSLAAVNTEAFF.

The chain joins TRBV10-3 to TRBJ2-7; tentative D call: TRBD2 (6 bases). Germline V lookup: CDR1 ENHRY, CDR2 SYGVKD. Trimming pared 2 bases from V and 5 bases from J, leaving 19 bases between. The CDR3 is 16 residues long. The CDR3 DNA is TGTGCCATCAGTGAGCCCACCGCGGCGGGACGACACGAGCAGTACTTC. This codes for CAISEPTAAGRHEQYF.

The gene calls are TRBV9 and TRBJ1-1, with D tentatively TRBD1 (6 bases). The V end was cut by 4 bases, the J end by 1 base, with 23 bases between. Germline CDR1 SGDLS, CDR2 YYNGEE. The CDR3 is 18 residues long. In DNA form, the CDR3 reads TGTGCCAGCAGCCCTAGCGGTCGGTTGGGGGGCCAGAACACTGAAGCTTTCTTT. Its translation is CASSPSGRLGGQNTEAFF.

The J gene is TRBJ1-2, the V gene TRBV25-1; 8 bases fit TRBD1. This CDR3 region has 15 residues. Looked up from germline, CDR1 is MGHDK and CDR2 is SYGVNS. Unmatched junction bases numbered 10, after V lost 3 bases and J lost 7 bases. For the CDR3, the DNA is TGTGCCAGCAGTGACTGGAGGCAGGGGGCTGGTGGCTACACCTTC. Translating it yields CASSDWRQGAGGYTF.

This clone was seen just once. The V gene is TRBV7-2, the J gene TRBJ2-7, with unresolved D. Trimming stripped 4 bases from V and 4 bases from J, with 8 bases between. Germline V lookup: CDR1 SGHTA, CDR2 FQGNSA. This CDR3 is built from 12 residues. CDR3 sequence reads: CASSSSGYEQYF. CDR3 sequence (DNA): TGTGCCAGCAGCTCCTCCGGTTACGAGCAGTACTTC.

The chain carries TRBV27 and TRBJ2-5, with 8 nucleotides matching TRBD1. V lost 1 base and J lost 1; bases outside the gene matches: 2. The CDR3 has 15 residues. The V gene's germline CDR1 is MNHEY and CDR2 SMNVEV (reference sequence). The CDR3 spells CASSLYQGAQETQYF. Here the CDR3 DNA reads TGTGCCAGCAGTTTATACCAGGGGGCCCAAGAGACCCAGTACTTC.

This chain connects TRBV5-4 to TRBJ2-7; the D is unclear. The CDR3 covers 13 residues. Between the trimmed V and J ends, which lost 2 bases and 4 bases, there was a span of 10 bases. The germline V gene has CDR1 SGHNT and CDR2 YYREEE (reference sequence). CDR3 bases: TGTGCCAGCAGCTTTTCCAGGAATTACGAGCAGTACTTC. This encodes CASSFSRNYEQYF. The whole variable domain, filled in from reference TRBV5-4 and TRBJ2-7, reads ETGVTQSPTHLIKTRGQQVTLRCSSQSGHNTVSWYQQALGQGPQFIFQYYREEENGRGNFPPRFSGLQFPNYSSELNVNALELDDSALYLCASSFSRNYEQYFGPGTRLTVT.

This clone was counted a single time. The junction departs from germline at one end; a sequencing error may be responsible. The J gene is TRBJ1-2, the V gene TRBV7-9; 8 bases line up with TRBD1. Germline V CDR1 and CDR2: SEHNR, FQNEAQ (reference sequence). The CDR3 runs 12 residues. The CDR3 DNA reads as TGCCTCCAGACAGGGGATAACGCTGGCTACACCTTC. It specifies CLQTGDNAGYTF.

This chain links TRBV28 with TRBJ1-1; possibly TRBD1 for D (5 bases). The CDR3 totals 18 residues. Germline lookup yields CDR1 MDHEN and CDR2 SYDVKM. The germline V and J ends were trimmed by 1 base and 2 bases, with 20 bases remaining between them. CDR3 sequence reads: CASSLFSGWSPLNTEAFF. DNA for the CDR3: TGTGCCAGCAGTTTATTCTCAGGGTGGTCGCCCCTTAACACTGAAGCTTTCTTT.

The chain's CDR3 is CASALSQDRAHKSTDTQYF. In DNA form, the CDR3 reads TGTGCCAGCGCCCTCTCCCAAGACAGGGCGCATAAGAGCACAGATACGCAGTATTTT. J is TRBJ2-3 and V is TRBV28; 7 nucleotides line up with TRBD1. Germline CDR1 MDHEN, CDR2 SYDVKM. V was pared by 8 bases and J by 0 bases, with 20 bases of the junction left unmatched. This CDR3 comprises 19 residues.

The chain couples TRBV15 to TRBJ1-3; 7 bases match TRBD1. Germline V gene sequence: CDR1 LNHNV, CDR2 YYDKDF (reference sequence). CDR3 length: 18 amino acids. The trim removed 1 base at V and 0 bases at J, leaving 9 bases unmatched. CDR3 sequence reads: CATSRGPYRGSSGNTIYF. For the CDR3, the DNA is TGTGCCACCAGCAGAGGCCCCTACAGGGGAAGCTCTGGAAACACCATATATTTT.

J is TRBJ2-5 and V is TRBV21-1; TRBD1, the table's D call, lacks a check against the DNA. TRBV21-1 is a recognized pseudogene. CDR3 length: 15 amino acids. CDR3 loop: CASSKRQGLRETQYF. DNA of the CDR3: TGTGCCAGCAGCAAACGACAGGGATTGAGAGAGACCCAGTACTTC.